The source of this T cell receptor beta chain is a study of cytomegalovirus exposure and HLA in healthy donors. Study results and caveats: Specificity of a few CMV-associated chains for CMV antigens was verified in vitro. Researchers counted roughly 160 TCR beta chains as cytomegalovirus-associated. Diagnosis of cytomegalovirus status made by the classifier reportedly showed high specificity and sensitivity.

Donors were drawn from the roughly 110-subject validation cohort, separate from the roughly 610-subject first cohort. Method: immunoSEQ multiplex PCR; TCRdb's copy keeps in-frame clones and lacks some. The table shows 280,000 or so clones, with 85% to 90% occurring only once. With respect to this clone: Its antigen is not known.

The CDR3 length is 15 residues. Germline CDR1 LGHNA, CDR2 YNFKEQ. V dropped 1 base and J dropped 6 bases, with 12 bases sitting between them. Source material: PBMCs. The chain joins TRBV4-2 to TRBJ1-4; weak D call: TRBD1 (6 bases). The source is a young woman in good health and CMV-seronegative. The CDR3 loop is CASSQGGGLDEKLFF. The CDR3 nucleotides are TGTGCCAGCAGCCAAGGGGGGGGCTTGGATGAAAAACTGTTTTTT.